Below are 21 T cell receptor beta chains sequenced from a single sample in a study of cytotoxic CD8 clonotypes in ibrutinib-treated CLL. Sequencing used immunoSEQ multiplex PCR; TCRdb keeps in-frame clones, though not all of them. This sample has hundreds of thousands of clones, with 67% found just once. Sequencing was performed on PBMCs, taken after 36 months of ibrutinib treatment. The receptors derive from a human donor with chronic lymphocytic leukemia.

This clone was detected only once. This chain connects TRBV5-1 to TRBJ2-5; D is perhaps TRBD2 (5 bases). With 2 bases removed from V and 5 bases from J, the gap between germline ends came to 16 bases. The germline V gene encodes CDR1 SGHRS and CDR2 YFSETQ. The CDR3 covers 15 residues. The CDR3 nucleotides are TGCGCCAGCAGCTTCTCGACCGGGGTCGGTGAGACCCAGTACTTC. Its translation is CASSFSTGVGETQYF.

The chain has TRBV5-1 and TRBJ2-7; no clear D gene. Trimming shortened V by 4 bases and J by 0 bases, and 8 bases separated the two germline ends. Germline CDR1 and CDR2: SGHRS and YFSETQ. This CDR3 contains 13 residues. The CDR3 here is CASSMAGSYEQYF. The CDR3 DNA is TGCGCCAGCAGCATGGCCGGCTCCTACGAGCAGTACTTC.

This clone was counted between two and nine times. The gene calls are TRBV15 and TRBJ2-3, with D perhaps matching TRBD2 (6 bases). CDR3 length: 13 residues. Germline V gene sequence: CDR1 LNHNV, CDR2 YYDKDF (reference sequence). The V gene lost 2 bases and the J gene lost 7 bases, with 10 bases spanning the gap. CDR3 loop: CATSRPDYNTQYF. The CDR3, as DNA: TGTGCCACCAGCAGACCGGACTACAATACGCAGTATTTT. The full variable domain, in which reference TRBV15 and TRBJ2-3 provide the parts outside the CDR3, is DAMVIQNPRYQVTQFGKPVTLSCSQTLNHNVMYWYQQKSSQAPKLLFHYYDKDFNNEADTPDNFQSRRPNTSFCFLDIRSPGLGDTAMYLCATSRPDYNTQYFGPGTRLTVL.

V gene TRBV29-1 combines with J gene TRBJ2-4; 12 bases agree with TRBD2. CDR3 size: 18 residues. The V segment lost 4 bases and the J segment 0 bases; nucleotides outside the gene matches: 10. In germline, CDR1 is SQVTM, CDR2 ANQGSEA. The CDR3 sequence: CSVVDLAGGGIAKNIQYF. The CDR3 nucleotides are TGCAGCGTTGTAGATCTAGCGGGAGGGGGCATAGCCAAAAACATTCAGTACTTC.

The rearrangement joins TRBV19 to TRBJ1-5; possibly TRBD1 for D (5 bases). V was clipped by 5 bases and J by 1 base, with 15 bases between them. Germline V gene sequence: CDR1 LNHDA, CDR2 SQIVND (reference sequence). The CDR3 consists of 16 residues. The chain's CDR3 is CASSPWTFGSNQPQHF. Written as DNA, the CDR3 is TGTGCCAGTAGTCCATGGACATTTGGAAGCAATCAGCCCCAGCATTTT. The whole variable domain, filled in from reference TRBV19 and TRBJ1-5, reads DGGITQSPKYLFRKEGQNVTLSCEQNLNHDAMYWYRQDPGQGLRLIYYSQIVNDFQKGDIAEGYSVSREKKESFPLTVTSAQKNPTAFYLCASSPWTFGSNQPQHFGDGTRLSIL.

This chain connects TRBV9 to TRBJ1-6; the D is unclear. Trimming took 3 bases from V and 3 from J, leaving 10 bases between them. Germline CDR1 reads SGDLS; CDR2 reads YYNGEE. The CDR3 length is 15 residues. In nucleotides, the CDR3 is TGTGCCAGCAGCGGCCGACGGGACTATAATTCACCCCTCCACTTT. Translated, it gives CASSGRRDYNSPLHF.

This clone turned up a few times. The CDR3 loop is CASSVPGTGMNNEQFF. DNA for the CDR3: TGTGCCAGCAGTGTCCCCGGGACAGGAATGAACAATGAGCAGTTCTTC. This chain connects TRBV2 to TRBJ2-1, with 8 bases identical to TRBD1. Trimming took 4 bases from V and 5 from J; bases not matched to a gene: 10. This CDR3 contains 16 residues. Germline CDR1 and CDR2: SNHLY and FYNNEI.

The CDR3 spells CASSLVSGSYTEAFF. DNA for the CDR3: TGTGCCAGCAGCTTGGTATCCGGGTCGTACACTGAAGCTTTCTTT. The rearrangement uses TRBV5-5 and TRBJ1-1, with D unclear. The V end lost 0 bases, the J end lost 3 bases, and 12 bases lay between the germline ends. Per germline, CDR1 SGHKS and CDR2 YYEKEE (reference sequence). The CDR3 has 15 residues.

The chain carries TRBV10-3 and TRBJ2-7; D perhaps matches TRBD1 (5 bases). The CDR3 loop spans 13 amino acids. Germline V gene data show CDR1 as ENHRY and CDR2 as SYGVKD. The V end lost 8 bases, the J end lost 3 bases, and 14 bases lay between the germline ends. The CDR3, as DNA: TGTGCCATCCTAGACAGCCCTAACTACGAGCAGTACTTC. This gives the protein CAILDSPNYEQYF.

The gene calls are TRBV5-4 and TRBJ2-5; D possibly corresponds to TRBD2 (6 bases). CDR3 length: 14 residues. CDR1 SGHNT and CDR2 YYREEE come from the germline V gene (reference sequence). The V end lost 0 bases, the J end lost 4 bases, and 10 bases lay between the germline ends. As DNA, the CDR3 is TGTGCCAGCAGCTTGGGGGGGGTTACAGAGACCCAGTACTTC. Its protein product is CASSLGGVTETQYF.

The chain uses TRBV2 and TRBJ1-6; D is undetermined. Germline assignment: CDR1 SNHLY and CDR2 FYNNEI. The length of the CDR3 is 13 residues. The germline V and J ends were trimmed by 2 bases and 7 bases, with 6 bases remaining between them. Written as DNA, the CDR3 is TGTGCCAGCAGTGAAAGAACCAATTCACCCCTCCACTTT. It encodes CASSERTNSPLHF.

The chain has TRBV29-1 and TRBJ2-5; D remains ambiguous. Trimming pared 3 bases from V and 0 bases from J, leaving 11 bases between. The CDR3 totals 14 residues. The germline V gene has CDR1 SQVTM and CDR2 ANQGSEA. CDR3 nucleotides: TGCAGCGTTGAGCGTATTGAGGACCAAGAGACCCAGTACTTC. It yields the protein CSVERIEDQETQYF.

The chain carries TRBV2 and TRBJ1-5; possible D gene TRBD1, 6 bases. Germline V gene data show CDR1 as SNHLY and CDR2 as FYNNEI. Deletions cut 5 bases from V and 6 bases from J, with 14 bases between. The CDR3 contains 14 residues. The DNA for the CDR3 is TGTGCCAGCAGTCCCAGGGGAGGGAGTCAGCCCCAGCATTTT. Translation: CASSPRGGSQPQHF. Supplemented by reference TRBV2 and TRBJ1-5, the full variable domain reads EPEVTQTPSHQVTQMGQEVILRCVPISNHLYFYWYRQILGQKVEFLVSFYNNEISEKSEIFDDQFSVERPDGSNFTLKIRSTKLEDSAMYFCASSPRGGSQPQHFGDGTRLSIL.

This chain links TRBV28 with TRBJ2-3, with D maybe TRBD1 (5 bases). The germline V and J ends were trimmed by 5 bases and 3 bases, with 18 bases remaining between them. CDR1 is MDHEN, CDR2 SYDVKM, per germline. CDR3 length equals 16 residues. CDR3 residues: CASSRVRVGFTDTQYF. The CDR3, as DNA: TGTGCCAGCAGTCGGGTCAGGGTAGGGTTTACAGATACGCAGTATTTT.

This clone was seen a handful of times. The rearrangement joins TRBV5-1 to TRBJ2-2, with 8 bases fitting TRBD1. V was clipped by 4 bases and J by 1 base; unmatched bases: 3. The V gene's germline CDR1 is SGHRS and CDR2 YFSETQ. CDR3 size: 15 residues. This CDR3 reads CASSMTGVNTGELFF. In DNA, the CDR3 is TGCGCCAGCAGCATGACAGGGGTGAACACCGGGGAGCTGTTTTTT.

This chain connects TRBV27 to TRBJ2-3, with D hard to call. CDR3 size: 13 residues. Germline V gene data show CDR1 as MNHEY and CDR2 as SMNVEV (reference sequence). Trimming shortened V by 5 bases and J by 4 bases, and 10 bases separated the two germline ends. Written as DNA, the CDR3 is TGTGCCAGCAGTCCCCACCCCGCAGATACGCAGTATTTT. It encodes CASSPHPADTQYF.

The chain is built from TRBV5-1 and TRBJ2-5; tentatively, D is TRBD1 or TRBD2 (5 bases each). V lost 4 bases to trimming and J lost 2 bases, with 12 bases between them. The length of the CDR3 is 14 residues. Germline V CDR1 and CDR2: SGHRS, YFSETQ. CDR3 coding DNA: TGCGCCAGCAGCCCGGTGGGGGAGCAAGAGACCCAGTACTTC. Translation: CASSPVGEQETQYF. The full variable domain, in which reference TRBV5-1 and TRBJ2-5 provide the parts outside the CDR3, is KAGVTQTPRYLIKTRGQQVTLSCSPISGHRSVSWYQQTPGQGLQFLFEYFSETQRNKGNFPGRFSGRQFSNSRSEMNVSTLELGDSALYLCASSPVGEQETQYFGPGTRLLVL.

In DNA, the CDR3 is TGTGCCAGCAGTTCAGGACAGGGCATCGTTTCATACAATGAGCAGTTCTTC. As protein: CASSSGQGIVSYNEQFF. The V and J genes are TRBV28 and TRBJ2-1, with TRBD1 identical over 8 bases. CDR1 and CDR2 from the germline V gene are MDHEN and SYDVKM. The V gene end was trimmed by 4 bases and the J gene end by 4 bases; junction bases not matched to a gene: 12. The CDR3 has 17 residues.

V is TRBV11-1 and J is TRBJ2-7; either TRBD1 or TRBD2 may supply D (6 bases each). Germline V CDR1 and CDR2: SGHAT, FQDESV (reference sequence). CDR3 length equals 14 residues. Trimming cost V 5 bases and J 6 bases, with 17 bases left between them. The DNA for the CDR3 is TGTGCCAGCAGCCCGGGGGCGGGGATGGGCGAGCAGTACTTC. Residues: CASSPGAGMGEQYF. The full variable domain, completed using reference TRBV11-1 and TRBJ2-7, is EAEVAQSPRYKITEKSQAVAFWCDPISGHATLYWYRQILGQGPELLVQFQDESVVDDSQLPKDRFSAERLKGVDSTLKIQPAELGDSAMYLCASSPGAGMGEQYFGPGTRLTVT.

V usage is TRBV7-2 and J usage is TRBJ2-1; unclear D gene. Germline CDR1 reads SGHTA; CDR2 reads FQGNSA. Trimming left V 10 bases short and J 6 bases short, with 13 bases between. The CDR3 is made up of 12 amino acids. The CDR3 nucleotides are TGTGCCACCCTTAGAGGAACCAATGAGCAGTTCTTC. Translated, it gives CATLRGTNEQFF.

The J gene is TRBJ2-7, the V gene TRBV6-5; perhaps TRBD2 as D (6 bases). Germline V gene sequence: CDR1 MNHEY, CDR2 SVGAGI. The V end was cut by 7 bases, the J end by 1 base, with 14 bases between. CDR3 length: 14 residues. CDR3 residues: CASTLPDYSYEQYF. The DNA of the CDR3 is TGTGCCAGCACCTTGCCGGACTATTCCTACGAGCAGTACTTC.